This T cell receptor beta chain was obtained from a study of T cell repertoires in cytomegalovirus infection (dated by TCRdb to about 2019). For the study in its entirety: Recently identified HLA-C-restricted CMV epitopes, whose presentation resists viral immunomodulation, were targeted by peptide stimulations together with well-studied HLA-B-restricted epitopes. Donor HLA type was relevant to the analysis, as public TCR beta signatures indicated carriage of CMV infection together with the matching HLA type.

The sample's treatment or condition, from its label and the paper: in vitro stimulation with specific CMV peptide epitopes to enrich CMV-specific T cells. TCRdb names Illumina HiSeq 1500 as the instrument used. TCRdb itself trimmed the public reads at Q25 with fastp, ran MiXCR and retained productive beta chains. Each CDR3 protein appears once, grouped with its most common genes and DNA. Recorded for this sample are approximately 600,000 distinct CDR3 sequences; 40% of them occurred a single time. 48% of the sample is in the top ten clones. The research as a whole found: Cumulative frequency of public TCR beta family members discriminated carriers of CMV infection plus the relevant HLA type in this cohort and an independent 352-donor cohort. The ex vivo response was dominated by HLA-C-restricted CMV-specific TCR beta clonotypes, which also provided the single most frequent clonotype in two of eight donors.

Turning to this clonotype: Its recognized antigen is unknown. No much larger clone is present one base from it, and per-base qualities are unavailable.

V is shortened by 5 bases, J by 3 bases, and the region joining them spans 8 bases. From the cysteine up to the phenylalanine, the CDR3 has a length of 13 residues. The kept DNA is CDR3 alone, 39 bases in frame from the first base. Sequencing was performed on cultured PBMCs, taken from culture after CMV antigen stimulation. The source is a human donor in good health (CMV status not recorded). Some clones in this sample may be carry-over from other donors' samples. The chain uses TRBV12-3 or TRBV12-4 and TRBJ1-3; the D segment cannot be called with confidence. CDR3 protein: CASSPIGGNTIYF. The nucleotide sequence is TGTGCCAGCAGTCCAATAGGTGGAAACACCATATATTTT.